What follows describes a single T cell receptor beta chain. CDR3 size: 13 residues. Trimming shortened V by 5 bases and J by 3 bases, and 9 bases separated the two germline ends. The germline V gene has CDR1 MNHEY and CDR2 SMNVEV (reference sequence). The sample belongs to a study of control samples from healthy donors and cancer patients. Profiling relied on immunoSEQ multiplex PCR, and the TCRdb table lists in-frame clones only, not all of them. The sample yields 150,000 to 200,000 clones, about 90% seen once. This clonotype was obtained from a man aged 18 to 35 in good health. The genes are TRBV27 and TRBJ2-3, with unresolved D. The sample comprised blood. The CDR3 DNA is TGTGCCAGCAGTCCCCCCACGACAGATACGCAGTATTTT. Translating gives CASSPPTTDTQYF.